This T cell receptor beta chain is drawn from a study of T cell clonality in common variable immunodeficiency (dated by TCRdb to 2014 to 2015). Study-level results and caveats: Fewer deletions and N-nucleotide insertions were reportedly observed in CVID TCRbeta sequences, and highly modified clones with 13 or more V deletions were reportedly absent from CVID TCRbeta sequences. Even though DNA input was the same, control samples had an average of about 90,000 unique sequences each, compared with roughly 30,000 in CVID samples. CVID subjects shared fewer TCRbeta clones with each other than healthy controls did (p < 0.0001). Differences among patients in the CVID cohort limited the correlations between repertoire features and clinical complications. TCRbeta clonality was higher in CVID subjects than in healthy controls (t-test p = 0.018), and the increase was most characteristic of about a third of subjects. It was noted by the authors that sequencing of the repertoires of T cell subpopulations would be needed to clarify the cause of the increased clonality in CVID.

CVID samples and control samples contributed equivalent amounts of genomic DNA as sequencing input. For every sample, a 60 bp segment covering the rearranged TCRbeta CDR3 region was amplified and then sequenced. The immunoSEQ assay, a bias-corrected multiplex PCR combined with high-throughput sequencing, was used for TCRbeta amplification. In the original analysis: Every unique nucleotide sequence counted as a clone and was annotated with V, D and J genes, copy number and frequency. Sequences were labeled productive if in frame, and non-productive if out of frame or containing stop codons. As previously described, Shannon's entropy was used to calculate clonality. The predicted amino acid sequences of productive clones were used to derive mean CDR3 Kyte-Doolittle hydropathy. Scaled V gene usage was hierarchically clustered using Manhattan distance and complete linkage with the R hclust function. Sharing of clones by CDR3 amino acid sequence was evaluated by resampling 12 repertoires per group over 100 rounds. Repertoires were searched for approximately 70 published EBV-specific and 245 published CMV-specific TCRbeta sequences. Two CVID samples yielding fewer than 10,000 sequences were excluded from analysis, leaving under 45 CVID repertoires. What TCRdb holds here is the immuneACCESS table cut down to in-frame rearrangements. Part of the clones is not present; checked against another copy, under half of the missing clones reflect an unresolved V gene, and the others are unexplained. The V and J calls and clone size come from that table; D and trimming were worked out from the DNA. This sample contains roughly 57,000 clones, none of which is a singleton. The biggest ten clones account for about 0.9% of the sample.

Both CVID patients and healthy controls were predominantly of Caucasian heritage. Heparinized peripheral whole blood samples of roughly 5 to 8.5 ml were obtained from each donor. Genomic DNA from adults with common variable immune deficiency (CVID) and from healthy adult controls was the source for sequencing TCRbeta CDR3 repertoires. The control group was made up of roughly 22 healthy adult volunteers (about ten male and 12 female) whose ages ranged from 23 to 66 years, with a mean age of about 35. Diluted blood was subjected to density centrifugation over Hypaque 1077 or Ficoll-Paque for isolation of peripheral blood mononuclear cells. Genomic DNA was extracted from unsorted mononuclear cells by Qiagen column purification or by a centrifugation-based method. CDR1 SGHVS and CDR2 FNYEAQ were looked up in the germline V gene. Trimming removed 9 bases from V and 2 bases from J, leaving 16 bases between the germline ends. From the cysteine through the phenylalanine, the CDR3 covers 14 amino acids. Only the CDR3 bases that were read are kept: 33 of them, in frame from base 1.

This clone was recorded many times. The antigen it recognizes is unknown. The CDR3 end lies 3 residues beyond the end of the read and is filled in from the germline J gene. The specimen sequenced was peripheral blood mononuclear cells. The rearrangement joined TRBV7-6 to TRBJ2-5, with a weak D call of TRBD1 (6 bases match). The source of this sequence is a person between 18 and 75 years old in good health. The DNA read from the CDR3 is TGTGCCAGAACCCCGGGACAAATACAAGAGACC. Its product reads: CARTPGQIQET. The CDR3, in full, reads CARTPGQIQETQYF.